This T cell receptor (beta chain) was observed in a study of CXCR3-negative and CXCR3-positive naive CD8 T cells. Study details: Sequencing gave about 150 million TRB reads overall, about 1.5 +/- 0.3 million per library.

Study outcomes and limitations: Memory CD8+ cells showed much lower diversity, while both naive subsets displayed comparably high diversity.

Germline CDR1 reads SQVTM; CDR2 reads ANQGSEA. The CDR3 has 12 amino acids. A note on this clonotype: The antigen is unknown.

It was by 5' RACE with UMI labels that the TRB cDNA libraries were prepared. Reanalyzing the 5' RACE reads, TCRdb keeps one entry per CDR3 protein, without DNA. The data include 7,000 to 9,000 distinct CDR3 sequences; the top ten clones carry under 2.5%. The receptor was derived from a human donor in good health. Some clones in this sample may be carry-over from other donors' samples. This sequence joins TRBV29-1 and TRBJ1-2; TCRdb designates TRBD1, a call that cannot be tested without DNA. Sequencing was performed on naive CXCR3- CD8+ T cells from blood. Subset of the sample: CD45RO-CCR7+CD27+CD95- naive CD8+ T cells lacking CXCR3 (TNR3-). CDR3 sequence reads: CSVGGTGEGYTF.